This T cell receptor beta chain was recorded in a study of T cells in Graves' hyperthyroidism and ophthalmopathy. Orbital computed tomography, thyroid ultrasound, serum thyroxine and TRAb, and clinical symptoms together informed the diagnoses. Points on this clonotype: Its specificity is unknown.

CDR1 SQVTM and CDR2 ANQGSEA come from the germline V gene. The V gene lost 2 bases and the J gene lost 3 bases, with 11 bases spanning the gap. This CDR3 is 13 amino acids long. Points from the study as a whole: Most expanded thyroid clonotypes above 0.001 recurred in blood.

TCR beta CDR3 sequences were amplified from RNA transcripts. The HTBI set primed first-round TCR CDR3 RT-PCR. TCRdb ran MiXCR on the multiplex PCR reads and lists one entry per CDR3 protein. Of about 640,000 distinct CDR3 sequences listed, just under 45% are singletons. Sample: peripheral blood or thyroid tissue (not recorded which). This receptor was identified in an adult man with Graves' disease, either hyperthyroidism or ophthalmopathy (not recorded which). V is TRBV29-1 and J is TRBJ2-7, with TRBD1 as a possible D gene (5 bases). This CDR3 reads CSVEWGSGYEQYF. The CDR3 nucleotides read TGCAGCGTTGAATGGGGCAGTGGCTACGAGCAGTACTTC.